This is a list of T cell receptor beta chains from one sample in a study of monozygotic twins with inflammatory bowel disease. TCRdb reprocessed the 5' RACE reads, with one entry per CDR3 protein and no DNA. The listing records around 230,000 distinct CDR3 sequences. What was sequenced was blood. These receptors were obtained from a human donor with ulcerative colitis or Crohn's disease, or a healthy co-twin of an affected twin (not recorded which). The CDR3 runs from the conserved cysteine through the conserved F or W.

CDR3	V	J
CASSFGGREQYF	TRBV7-9	TRBJ2-7
CASSLDGGAKTQYF	TRBV7-9	TRBJ2-5
CASSAVGGPYNEQFF	TRBV6-4	TRBJ2-1
CASSLGIRASPLHF	TRBV12-3/TRBV12-4	TRBJ1-6
CASSHRNEQFF	TRBV14	TRBJ2-1
CASSSRPSNTEAFF	TRBV5-1	TRBJ1-1
CATTGQRGTEAFF	TRBV12-3/TRBV12-4	TRBJ1-1
CASSPPTGTELREQYF	TRBV18	TRBJ2-7
CASRHPDRVSRHTEAFF	TRBV27	TRBJ1-1
CSAGGEGSRGYTF	TRBV20-1	TRBJ1-2
CASSFQGALGNEQFF	TRBV7-2	TRBJ2-1
CASSQDARPSYGYTF	TRBV3-1	TRBJ1-2
CASSSSPGYNEQFF	TRBV12-3/TRBV12-4	TRBJ2-1
CASSSGQSGELFF	TRBV7-9	TRBJ2-2
CASSYTGTADNQPQHF	TRBV6-5	TRBJ1-5
CASSLRAGENTEAFF	TRBV7-9	TRBJ1-1
CAIKERDVASNTIYF	TRBV10-3	TRBJ1-3
CSAGGTGHRGTDTQYF	TRBV20-1	TRBJ2-3
CASSPTGDSSGNTIYF	TRBV18	TRBJ1-3
CASSFDPGNQPQHF	TRBV3-1	TRBJ1-5
CASSDAGTGRYEQYF	TRBV6-1	TRBJ2-7
CASSPTGIGLETQYF	TRBV12-3/TRBV12-4	TRBJ2-5
CASRRDFGGGAYNEQFF	TRBV27	TRBJ2-1
CASFSQADGRGDYGYTF	TRBV18	TRBJ1-2
CASSETRLAGANEQFF	TRBV10-1	TRBJ2-1
CASSLHPRDSSYEQYF	TRBV6-5	TRBJ2-7
CASSPQQGPNTEAFF	TRBV7-9	TRBJ1-1
CASSKGLAYEQYF	TRBV5-1	TRBJ2-7
CASSLGTGENEQFF	TRBV5-1	TRBJ2-1
CASSSGEGTDTQYF	TRBV5-1	TRBJ2-3
CSARDPQGTYEQYF	TRBV20-1	TRBJ2-7
CASSYLVATDMNTEAFF	TRBV6-5	TRBJ1-1
CASSPVAGTAYYTF	TRBV18	TRBJ1-2
CASSQGRGGYSGQPQHF	TRBV4-1	TRBJ1-5
CSVETSGGTDTQYF	TRBV29-1	TRBJ2-3
CASSLTSVETQYF	TRBV7-2	TRBJ2-5
CASSYGGTMDEKLFF	TRBV6-5	TRBJ1-4
CASSLRTSGAMYEQYF	TRBV6-5	TRBJ2-7
CSARATGDNEQFF	TRBV20-1	TRBJ2-1
CASSLLTTEKLFF	TRBV5-5	TRBJ1-4
CASSQNWGVHELFF	TRBV3-1	TRBJ2-2
CSARDMTQATYEQYF	TRBV20-1	TRBJ2-7
CASSSYQGEKLFF	TRBV7-2	TRBJ1-4
CASSSTGTQETQYF	TRBV13	TRBJ2-5
CASRLRAVISGNTIYF	TRBV12-3/TRBV12-4	TRBJ1-3
CASSLTVSSYNEQFF	TRBV4-2	TRBJ2-1
CATSSSTDTGELFF	TRBV15	TRBJ2-2
CAINAGYFGANVLTF	TRBV10-3	TRBJ2-6
CASSPLTLGGPGELFF	TRBV7-6	TRBJ2-2
CASSRGQGWNEQFF	TRBV7-9	TRBJ2-1
CASSFGGAYNSPLHF	TRBV7-9	TRBJ1-6
CASSLADRLMNTEAFF	TRBV5-1	TRBJ1-1
CASSISSGALTGELFF	TRBV19	TRBJ2-2